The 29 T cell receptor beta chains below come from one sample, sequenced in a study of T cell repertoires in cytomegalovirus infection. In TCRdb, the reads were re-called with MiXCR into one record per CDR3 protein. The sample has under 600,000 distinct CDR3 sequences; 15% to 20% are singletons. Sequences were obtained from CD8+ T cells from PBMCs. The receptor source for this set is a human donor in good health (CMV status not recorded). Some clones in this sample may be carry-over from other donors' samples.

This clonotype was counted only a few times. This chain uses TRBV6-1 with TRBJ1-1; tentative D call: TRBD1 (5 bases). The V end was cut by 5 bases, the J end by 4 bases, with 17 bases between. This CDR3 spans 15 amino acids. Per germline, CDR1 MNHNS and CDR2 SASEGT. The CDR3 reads CASSYLLEGTTEAFF. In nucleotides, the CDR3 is TGTGCCAGCAGTTACCTCTTGGAGGGGACCACTGAAGCTTTCTTT.

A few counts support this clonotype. CDR3 residues: CASSQGRNRTAYEQYF. The DNA of the CDR3 is TGTGCCAGCAGCCAGGGGCGGAACAGGACTGCCTACGAGCAGTACTTC. The chain uses TRBV5-8 and TRBJ2-7; D possibly corresponds to TRBD1 (6 bases). Trimming stripped 4 bases from V and 2 bases from J, with 19 bases between. The CDR3 spans 16 residues. Germline-derived CDR1 and CDR2 are SGHTS and YDEGEE.

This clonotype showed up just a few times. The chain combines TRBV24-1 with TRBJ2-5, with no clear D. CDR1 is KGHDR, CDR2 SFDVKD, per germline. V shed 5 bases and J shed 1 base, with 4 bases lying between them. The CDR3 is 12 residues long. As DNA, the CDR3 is TGTGCCACCAGTGGGAGCCAAGAGACCCAGTACTTC. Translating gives CATSGSQETQYF.

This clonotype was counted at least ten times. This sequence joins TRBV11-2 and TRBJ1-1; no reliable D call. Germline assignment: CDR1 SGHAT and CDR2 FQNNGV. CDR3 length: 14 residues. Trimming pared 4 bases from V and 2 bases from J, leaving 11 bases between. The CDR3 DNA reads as TGTGCCAGCAGCTGGCGGACGGGTAACACTGAAGCTTTCTTT. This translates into CASSWRTGNTEAFF.

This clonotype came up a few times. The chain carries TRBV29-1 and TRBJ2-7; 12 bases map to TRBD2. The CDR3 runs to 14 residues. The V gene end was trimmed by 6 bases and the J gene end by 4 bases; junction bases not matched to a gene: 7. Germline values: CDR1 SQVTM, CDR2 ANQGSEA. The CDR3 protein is CSVARLAGEYEQYF. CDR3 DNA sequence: TGCAGCGTAGCCAGACTAGCGGGAGAGTACGAGCAGTACTTC.

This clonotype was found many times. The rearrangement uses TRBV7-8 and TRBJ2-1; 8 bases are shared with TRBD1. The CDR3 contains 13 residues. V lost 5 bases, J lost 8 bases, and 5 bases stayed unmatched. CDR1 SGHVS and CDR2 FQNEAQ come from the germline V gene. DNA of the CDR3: TGTGCCAGCAGCGACCAGGGGGCGGATGAGCAGTTCTTC. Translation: CASSDQGADEQFF.

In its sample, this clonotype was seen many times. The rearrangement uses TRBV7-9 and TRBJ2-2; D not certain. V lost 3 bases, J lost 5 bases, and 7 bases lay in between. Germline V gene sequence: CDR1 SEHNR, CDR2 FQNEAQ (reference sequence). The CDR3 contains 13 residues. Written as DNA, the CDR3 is TGTGCCAGCAGCTTTGAGAATACCGGGGAGCTGTTTTTT. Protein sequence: CASSFENTGELFF.

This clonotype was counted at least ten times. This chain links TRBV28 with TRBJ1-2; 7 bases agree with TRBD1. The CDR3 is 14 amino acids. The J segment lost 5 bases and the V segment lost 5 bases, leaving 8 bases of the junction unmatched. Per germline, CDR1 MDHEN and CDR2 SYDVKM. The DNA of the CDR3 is TGTGCCAGCAGTCCTTTGACAGGGTATTATGGCTACACCTTC. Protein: CASSPLTGYYGYTF.

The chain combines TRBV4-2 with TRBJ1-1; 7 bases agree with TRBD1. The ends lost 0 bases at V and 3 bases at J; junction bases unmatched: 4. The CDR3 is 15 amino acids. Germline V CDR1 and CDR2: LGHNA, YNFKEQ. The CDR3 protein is CASSQEFQGDTEAFF. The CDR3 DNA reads TGTGCCAGCAGCCAAGAATTCCAGGGGGACACTGAAGCTTTCTTT.

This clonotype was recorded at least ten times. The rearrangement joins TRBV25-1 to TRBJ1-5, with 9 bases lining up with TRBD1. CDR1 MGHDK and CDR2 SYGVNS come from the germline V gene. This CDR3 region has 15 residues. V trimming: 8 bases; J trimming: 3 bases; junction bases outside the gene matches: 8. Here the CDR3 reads CASSGQGFNNQPQHF. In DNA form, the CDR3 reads TGTGCCAGCTCCGGACAGGGGTTTAACAATCAGCCCCAGCATTTT.

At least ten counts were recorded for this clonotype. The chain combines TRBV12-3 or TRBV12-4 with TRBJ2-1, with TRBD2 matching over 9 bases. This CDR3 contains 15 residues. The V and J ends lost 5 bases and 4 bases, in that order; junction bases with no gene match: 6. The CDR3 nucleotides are TGTGCCAGCAGTCCTTCTAGCGGGAATTACAATGAGCAGTTCTTC. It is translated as CASSPSSGNYNEQFF.

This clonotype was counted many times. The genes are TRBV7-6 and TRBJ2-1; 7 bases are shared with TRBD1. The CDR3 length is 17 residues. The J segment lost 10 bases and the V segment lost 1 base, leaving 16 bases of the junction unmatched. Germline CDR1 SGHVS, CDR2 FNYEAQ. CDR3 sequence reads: CASSLGLGAGGLEEQFF. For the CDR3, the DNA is TGTGCCAGCAGCTTAGGACTGGGGGCAGGGGGATTGGAGGAGCAGTTCTTC.

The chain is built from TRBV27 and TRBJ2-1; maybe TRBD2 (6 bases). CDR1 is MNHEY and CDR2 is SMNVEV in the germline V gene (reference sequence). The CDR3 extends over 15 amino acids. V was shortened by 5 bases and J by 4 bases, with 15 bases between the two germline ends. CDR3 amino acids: CASSPWASEYNEQFF. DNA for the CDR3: TGTGCCAGCAGTCCATGGGCTAGCGAATACAATGAGCAGTTCTTC.

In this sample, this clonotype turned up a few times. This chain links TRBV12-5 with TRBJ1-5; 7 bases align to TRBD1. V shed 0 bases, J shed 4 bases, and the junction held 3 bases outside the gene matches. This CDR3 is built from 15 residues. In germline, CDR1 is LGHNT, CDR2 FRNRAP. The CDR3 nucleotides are TGTGCTAGTGGTTTGGTGATACAGGGGAATCAGCCCCAGCATTTT. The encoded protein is CASGLVIQGNQPQHF.

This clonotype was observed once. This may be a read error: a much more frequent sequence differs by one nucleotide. CDR3 residues: CASSEALWGTGVLFF. CDR3 sequence (DNA): TGTGCCAGCAGTGAAGCGCTTTGGGGAACCGGGGTGCTGTTTTTT. This chain joins TRBV6-1 and TRBJ2-2, with a weak D call TRBD2 (5 bases). CDR3 length equals 15 residues. Germline loops: CDR1 MNHNS, CDR2 SASEGT.

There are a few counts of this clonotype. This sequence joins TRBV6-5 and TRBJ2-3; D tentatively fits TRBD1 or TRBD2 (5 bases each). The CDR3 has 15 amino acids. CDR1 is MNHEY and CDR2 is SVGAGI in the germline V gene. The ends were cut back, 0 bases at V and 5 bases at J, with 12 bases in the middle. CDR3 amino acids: CASSYSASGGDTQYF. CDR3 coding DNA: TGTGCCAGCAGTTACTCCGCGAGTGGGGGAGATACGCAGTATTTT.

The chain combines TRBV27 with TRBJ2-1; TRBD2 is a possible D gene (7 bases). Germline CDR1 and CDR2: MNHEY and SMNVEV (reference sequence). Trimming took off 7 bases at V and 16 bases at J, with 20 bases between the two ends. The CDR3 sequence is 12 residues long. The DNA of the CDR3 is TGTGCCAGCACCCGAGGGGGAGGGCCTCGTTTCTTC. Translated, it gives CASTRGGGPRFF.

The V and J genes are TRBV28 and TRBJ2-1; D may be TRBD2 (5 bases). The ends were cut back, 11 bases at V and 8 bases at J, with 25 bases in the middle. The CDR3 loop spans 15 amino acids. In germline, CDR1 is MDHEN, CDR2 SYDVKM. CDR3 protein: CAAGKGGGLVDEQFF. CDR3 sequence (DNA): TGTGCCGCGGGTAAGGGCGGAGGCTTAGTCGATGAGCAGTTCTTC.

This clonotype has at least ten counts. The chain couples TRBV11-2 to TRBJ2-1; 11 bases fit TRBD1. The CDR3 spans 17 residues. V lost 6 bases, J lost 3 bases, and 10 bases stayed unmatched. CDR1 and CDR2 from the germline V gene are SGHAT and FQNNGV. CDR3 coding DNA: TGTGCCAGCAGAACCAATCCCGGGACAGGGGGCTACAATGAGCAGTTCTTC. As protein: CASRTNPGTGGYNEQFF.

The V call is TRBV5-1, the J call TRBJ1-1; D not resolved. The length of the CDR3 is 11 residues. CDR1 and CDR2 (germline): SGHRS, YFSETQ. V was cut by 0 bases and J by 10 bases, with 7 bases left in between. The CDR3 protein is CASSLGDVAFF. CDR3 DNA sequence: TGCGCCAGCAGCTTGGGGGATGTAGCTTTCTTT. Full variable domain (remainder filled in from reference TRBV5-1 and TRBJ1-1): KAGVTQTPRYLIKTRGQQVTLSCSPISGHRSVSWYQQTPGQGLQFLFEYFSETQRNKGNFPGRFSGRQFSNSRSEMNVSTLELGDSALYLCASSLGDVAFFGQGTRLTVV.

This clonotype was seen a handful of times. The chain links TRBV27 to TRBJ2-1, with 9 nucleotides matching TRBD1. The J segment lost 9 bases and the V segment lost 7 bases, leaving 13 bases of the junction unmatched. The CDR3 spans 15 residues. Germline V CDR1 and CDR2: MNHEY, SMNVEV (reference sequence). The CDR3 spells CASTARDREASEQFF. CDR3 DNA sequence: TGTGCCAGCACCGCCCGGGACAGGGAGGCGAGTGAGCAGTTCTTC.

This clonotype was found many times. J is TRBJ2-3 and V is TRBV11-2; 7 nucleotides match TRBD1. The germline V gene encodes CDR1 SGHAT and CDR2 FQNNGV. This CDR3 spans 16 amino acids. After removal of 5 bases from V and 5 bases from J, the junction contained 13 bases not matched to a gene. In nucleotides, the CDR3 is TGTGCCAGCAGCCCTCGGGGACAGAAACGTATAGATACGCAGTATTTT. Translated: CASSPRGQKRIDTQYF. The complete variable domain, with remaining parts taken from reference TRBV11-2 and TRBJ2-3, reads EAGVAQSPRYKIIEKRQSVAFWCNPISGHATLYWYQQILGQGPKLLIQFQNNGVVDDSQLPKDRFSAERLKGVDSTLKIQPAKLEDSAVYLCASSPRGQKRIDTQYFGPGTRLTVL.

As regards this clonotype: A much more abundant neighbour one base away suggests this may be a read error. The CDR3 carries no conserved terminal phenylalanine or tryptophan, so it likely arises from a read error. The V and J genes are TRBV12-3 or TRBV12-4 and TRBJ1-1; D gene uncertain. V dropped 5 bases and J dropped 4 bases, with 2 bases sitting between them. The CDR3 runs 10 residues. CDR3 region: CASSITEAFC. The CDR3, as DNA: TGTGCCAGCAGTATCACTGAAGCTTTCTGT.

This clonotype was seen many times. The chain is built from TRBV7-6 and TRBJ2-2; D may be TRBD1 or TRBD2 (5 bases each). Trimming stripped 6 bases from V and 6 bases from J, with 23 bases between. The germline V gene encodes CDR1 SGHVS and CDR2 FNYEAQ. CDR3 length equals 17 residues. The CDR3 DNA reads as TGTGCCAGCAGGGATGCCGGGGCCGCCCAGGTCCCCGGGGAGCTGTTTTTT. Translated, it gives CASRDAGAAQVPGELFF.

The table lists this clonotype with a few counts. This chain's CDR3 is CASGPIVRGYTF. Here the CDR3 DNA reads TGTGCCAGCGGCCCCATTGTACGGGGCTACACCTTC. This chain connects TRBV5-6 to TRBJ1-2, with D uncertain. Germline loops: CDR1 SGHDT, CDR2 YYEEEE. V gave up 7 bases and J gave up 8 bases, with 15 bases separating them. The CDR3 sequence is 12 residues long.

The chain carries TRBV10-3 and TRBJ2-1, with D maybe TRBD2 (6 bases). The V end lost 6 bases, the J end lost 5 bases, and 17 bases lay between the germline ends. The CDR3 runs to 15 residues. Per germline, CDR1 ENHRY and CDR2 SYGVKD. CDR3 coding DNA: TGTGCCATCAGGCGCGGGACCGCCGCGGACAATGAGCAGTTCTTC. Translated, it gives CAIRRGTAADNEQFF.

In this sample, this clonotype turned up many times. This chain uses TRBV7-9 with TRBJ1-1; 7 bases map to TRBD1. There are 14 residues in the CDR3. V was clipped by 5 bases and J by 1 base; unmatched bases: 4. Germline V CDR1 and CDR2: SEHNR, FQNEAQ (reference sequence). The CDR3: CASSNRDRNTEAFF. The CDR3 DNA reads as TGTGCCAGCAGCAACCGGGACAGGAACACTGAAGCTTTCTTT.

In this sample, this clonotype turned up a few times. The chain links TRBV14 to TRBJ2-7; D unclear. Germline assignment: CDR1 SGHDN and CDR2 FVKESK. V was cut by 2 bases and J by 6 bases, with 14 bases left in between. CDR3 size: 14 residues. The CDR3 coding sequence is TGTGCCAGCAGCCAATTTCACGCAAGGAGCGAGCAGTACTTC. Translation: CASSQFHARSEQYF.

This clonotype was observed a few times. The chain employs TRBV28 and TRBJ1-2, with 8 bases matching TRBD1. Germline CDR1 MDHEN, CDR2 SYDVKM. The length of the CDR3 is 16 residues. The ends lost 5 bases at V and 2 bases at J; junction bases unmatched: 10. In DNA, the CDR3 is TGTGCCAGCAGTCTGCGGACAGGGCAAACCAACTATGGCTACACCTTC. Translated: CASSLRTGQTNYGYTF.